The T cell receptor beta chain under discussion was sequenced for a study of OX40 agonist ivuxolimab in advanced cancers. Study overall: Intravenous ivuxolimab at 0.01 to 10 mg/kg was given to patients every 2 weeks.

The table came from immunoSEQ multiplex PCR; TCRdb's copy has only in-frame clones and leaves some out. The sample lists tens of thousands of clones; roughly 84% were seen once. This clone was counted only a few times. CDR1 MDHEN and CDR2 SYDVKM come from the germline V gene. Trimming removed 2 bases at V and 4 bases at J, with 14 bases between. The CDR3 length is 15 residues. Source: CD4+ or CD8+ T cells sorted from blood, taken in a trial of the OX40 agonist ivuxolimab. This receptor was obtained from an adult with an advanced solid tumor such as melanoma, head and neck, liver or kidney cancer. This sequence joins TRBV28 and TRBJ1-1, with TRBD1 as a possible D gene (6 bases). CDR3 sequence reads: CASSLAKTGLTEAFF. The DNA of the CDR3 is TGTGCCAGCAGTTTAGCCAAAACAGGGCTCACTGAAGCTTTCTTT.